This T cell receptor (beta chain) derives from a study of shared clonotypes between healthy human individuals. This clone was detected only once. Germline V lookup: CDR1 MNHEY, CDR2 SVGAGI. The CDR3 totals 14 residues. Trimming took off 0 bases at V and 1 base at J, with 6 bases between the two ends. The method was immunoSEQ multiplex PCR; TCRdb's version includes in-frame clones alone and lacks a portion of them. The data show about 1 million clones, about 75% seen once. The sequence came from a man between 18 and 35 years old in good health. Sample: memory CD4+ T cells sorted from blood. This sample's subset: CD45RA-negative fraction. The gene calls are TRBV6-5 and TRBJ2-5; no definite D call. CDR3 coding DNA: TGTGCCAGCAGTTACTCGAAGGCCCAAGAGACCCAGTACTTC. Its protein is CASSYSKAQETQYF.